This T cell receptor (beta chain) comes out of a study of shared clonotypes between healthy human individuals. The naive CD8 subset, CD45RO-negative cells positively selected for CCR7, excluded terminally differentiated effector memory CD45RA+ cells. Method: immunoSEQ multiplex PCR; TCRdb's copy keeps in-frame clones and lacks some. This table has some 2 million clones, approximately 94% appearing once. The CDR3 covers 14 residues. Germline CDR1 is SGHTA and CDR2 is FQGNSA. Germline trimming cut 5 bases from V and 10 bases from J; bases unmatched to any gene: 12. The rearrangement uses TRBV7-2 and TRBJ2-3; 7 bases fit TRBD1. Input material: naive CD8+ T cells sorted from blood. This clonotype was obtained from a young man in good health. CDR3 sequence reads: CASSGDSRRNPQYF. Here the CDR3 DNA reads TGTGCCAGCAGCGGGGACAGCCGTAGGAACCCGCAGTATTTT.